Each of the 21 T cell receptor beta chains below was sequenced from the same sample in a study of multiple sclerosis patients with progressive multifocal leukoencephalopathy. Time point described: before natalizumab initiation. Data came from immunoSEQ multiplex PCR; TCRdb stores just in-frame clones and leaves some out. The profile covers 30,000 or so clones, with 70% to 90% appearing a single time and approximately 1.5% taken by the ten largest. The sequenced sample was PBMCs. The source is a human donor with multiple sclerosis.

The chain links TRBV18 to TRBJ2-4, with D unclear. V was pared by 2 bases and J by 0 bases, with 17 bases between. This CDR3 has 18 amino acids. The germline CDR1 and CDR2 sequences are KGHSH and LQKENI. CDR3 in amino acids: CASSPLSAVSIAKNIQYF. The DNA of the CDR3 is TGTGCCAGCTCACCATTGTCGGCCGTATCTATAGCCAAAAACATTCAGTACTTC.

This sequence joins TRBV4-3 and TRBJ2-7; tentatively, D is TRBD1 (6 bases). V was shortened by 1 base and J by 2 bases, with 12 bases between the two germline ends. The length of the CDR3 is 15 residues. Germline-derived CDR1 and CDR2 are LGHNA and YSLEER. CDR3 sequence reads: CASSQGVGQTYEQYF. As DNA, the CDR3 is TGCGCCAGCAGCCAAGGGGTCGGACAGACCTACGAGCAGTACTTC.

The count of this clone is one. This rearrangement joins TRBV14 to TRBJ2-5; no clear D gene. The J call may be mistaken, given a closer DNA end match to TRBJ2-7. Germline lookup yields CDR1 SGHDN and CDR2 FVKESK. The CDR3 is 13 amino acids. In nucleotides, the CDR3 is TGTGCCAGCAGCCAAGGGCCGAAGTACGAGCAGTACTTC. Amino acids: CASSQGPKYEQYF.

There are a few counts of this clone. The chain is built from TRBV10-3 and TRBJ1-1, with a weak D call TRBD1 (5 bases). This CDR3 contains 14 residues. Trimming pared 4 bases from V and 9 bases from J, leaving 18 bases between. Germline assignment: CDR1 ENHRY and CDR2 SYGVKD. The CDR3 DNA sequence: TGTGCCATCAGTGCCAGGGAGGGCGGGACTCAAGCTTTCTTT. As protein: CAISAREGGTQAFF.

The V gene is TRBV2, the J gene TRBJ2-7; 8 bases agree with TRBD1. V was clipped by 5 bases and J by 0 bases; unmatched bases: 6. Germline CDR1 reads SNHLY; CDR2 reads FYNNEI. The CDR3 totals 15 residues. The CDR3 sequence is CASSPGTGLSYEQYF. The CDR3 nucleotides read TGTGCCAGCAGTCCCGGGACAGGTCTCTCCTACGAGCAGTACTTC.

The V call is TRBV29-1, the J call TRBJ2-2; D is undetermined. The CDR3 loop spans 14 amino acids. The V and J ends lost 4 bases and 2 bases respectively, with 11 bases between them. Germline V gives CDR1 SQVTM, CDR2 ANQGSEA. CDR3 loop: CSVAGLYNTGELFF. The CDR3 nucleotides read TGCAGCGTTGCCGGGCTATATAACACCGGGGAGCTGTTTTTT.

This chain links TRBV5-4 with TRBJ1-1; 10 positions agree with TRBD1. CDR1 and CDR2 from the germline V gene are SGHNT and YYREEE (reference sequence). Trimming cost V 2 bases and J 5 bases; bases outside gene matches: 6. CDR3 length equals 15 residues. The CDR3 spells CASSLRGQGKTEAFF. In DNA form, the CDR3 reads TGTGCCAGCAGCTTAAGGGGACAGGGGAAGACTGAAGCTTTCTTT.

The chain recombines TRBV7-9 with TRBJ1-6; 8 nucleotides line up with TRBD1. Germline CDR1 is SEHNR and CDR2 is FQNEAQ (reference sequence). The CDR3 totals 14 residues. The V segment lost 6 bases and the J segment 5 bases; nucleotides outside the gene matches: 3. In DNA form, the CDR3 reads TGTGCCAGCAGTCTACAGGGGGATAATTCACCCCTCCACTTT. The encoded protein is CASSLQGDNSPLHF.

The chain combines TRBV6-5 with TRBJ2-2, with D possibly matching TRBD2 (7 bases). Trimming removed 5 bases at V and 5 bases at J, with 15 bases between. From germline, CDR1 is MNHEY and CDR2 SVGAGI. The CDR3 has 15 amino acids. The DNA for the CDR3 is TGTGCCAGCAGTCGCCGGGGGGCCGGGACCGGGGAGCTGTTTTTT. Its protein is CASSRRGAGTGELFF.

The chain couples TRBV2 to TRBJ2-1; possible D gene TRBD2, 6 bases. Trimming pared 8 bases from V and 8 bases from J, leaving 13 bases between. In germline, CDR1 is SNHLY, CDR2 FYNNEI. CDR3 length equals 12 residues. As DNA, the CDR3 is TGTGCCAGCTTGGGGGGTAGGGATGAGCAGTTCTTC. It specifies CASLGGRDEQFF.

The chain uses TRBV30 and TRBJ2-1; D gene unclear. This CDR3 is 13 amino acids long. Trimming removed 3 bases at V and 3 bases at J, with 9 bases between. Per the germline V gene, CDR1 is GTSNPN and CDR2 is SVGIG (reference sequence). CDR3 amino acids: CAWSPRFYNEQFF. The CDR3 DNA reads as TGTGCCTGGAGCCCCCGCTTCTACAATGAGCAGTTCTTC.

V gene TRBV4-3 combines with J gene TRBJ2-1, with D possibly matching TRBD1 (6 bases). Germline V gene data show CDR1 as LGHNA and CDR2 as YSLEER. The CDR3 runs to 16 residues. The V end was cut by 0 bases, the J end by 7 bases, with 16 bases between. In nucleotides, the CDR3 is TGCGCCAGCAGCCAAGAACTATTCAGGGGTCGAAATGAGCAGTTCTTC. It is translated as CASSQELFRGRNEQFF.

In regard to this clone: One junction end does not reproduce the germline sequence, and a read error may be involved. The V and J genes are TRBV7-7 and TRBJ2-3; D gene uncertain. The CDR3 extends over 13 amino acids. The germline CDR1 and CDR2 sequences are SSHAT and FNYEAQ (reference sequence). The CDR3 DNA is TGTGCTAGCAGCTTCCAGGGCACAGATACGCAGTATTTT. Translation gives CASSFQGTDTQYF.

The rearrangement joins TRBV5-6 to TRBJ1-5, with D unclear. The CDR3 consists of 14 residues. CDR1 SGHDT and CDR2 YYEEEE come from the germline V gene. V was cut by 0 bases and J by 3 bases, with 7 bases left in between. CDR3 loop: CASSLGGPNQPQHF. CDR3 nucleotide sequence: TGTGCCAGCAGCTTGGGTGGTCCCAATCAGCCCCAGCATTTT.

This sequence joins TRBV28 and TRBJ2-2; 8 positions match TRBD1. The CDR3 is 15 residues long. Unmatched junction bases numbered 6, after V lost 6 bases and J lost 3 bases. Germline-derived CDR1 and CDR2 are MDHEN and SYDVKM. The CDR3 DNA is TGTGCCAGCAGGATTCCGACAGGGGACACCGGGGAGCTGTTTTTT. Protein product: CASRIPTGDTGELFF.

The gene calls are TRBV6-1 and TRBJ2-5; tentative D call: TRBD1 (7 bases). TRBJ2-7 explains the end of the DNA better; the J call may be wrong. This CDR3 region has 15 residues. Germline loops: CDR1 MNHNS, CDR2 SASEGT. The CDR3 reads CASSFQPRQGGEQYF. The DNA of the CDR3 is TGTGCCAGCAGTTTTCAACCCCGACAGGGAGGCGAGCAGTACTTC.

This clone was recorded a few times. The chain recombines TRBV19 with TRBJ1-3; TRBD1 matches at 9 bases. V was pared by 6 bases and J by 0 bases, with 12 bases of the junction left unmatched. Germline CDR1 LNHDA, CDR2 SQIVND (reference sequence). There are 18 residues in the CDR3. The CDR3 region is CASSPSGTGFLSGNTIYF. For the CDR3, the DNA is TGTGCCAGTAGCCCGTCCGGGACAGGGTTCCTCTCTGGAAACACCATATATTTT. Full variable domain (remainder filled in from reference TRBV19 and TRBJ1-3): DGGITQSPKYLFRKEGQNVTLSCEQNLNHDAMYWYRQDPGQGLRLIYYSQIVNDFQKGDIAEGYSVSREKKESFPLTVTSAQKNPTAFYLCASSPSGTGFLSGNTIYFGEGSWLTVV.

DNA for the CDR3: TGTGCCAGCAGTGAAGAGGTAGCGGGAGGACGAGGTACGCAGTATTTT. It is translated as CASSEEVAGGRGTQYF. The chain employs TRBV2 and TRBJ2-3; 10 bases match TRBD2. The CDR3 loop spans 16 amino acids. V lost 1 base, J lost 8 bases, and 9 bases stayed unmatched. Germline CDR1 SNHLY, CDR2 FYNNEI.

This clone was detected once. The gene calls are TRBV7-2 and TRBJ2-7; TRBD2 aligns across 8 bases. The J segment lost 8 bases and the V segment lost 1 base, leaving 10 bases of the junction unmatched. The CDR3 runs 15 residues. Germline CDR1 SGHTA, CDR2 FQGNSA. CDR3 nucleotides: TGTGCCAGCAGCTTAGGTAGCGGGGCTTCTACGAAGCAGTACTTC. The encoded protein is CASSLGSGASTKQYF.

This chain connects TRBV7-2 to TRBJ1-5; 8 bases line up with TRBD1. The CDR3 extends over 18 amino acids. Germline CDR1 and CDR2: SGHTA and FQGNSA. Trimming at V came to 5 bases and at J to 1 base, leaving 13 bases not matched to a gene. CDR3 in amino acids: CASSLTPGQGLSNQPQHF. The DNA of the CDR3 is TGTGCCAGCAGCCTCACGCCCGGACAGGGATTGAGCAATCAGCCCCAGCATTTT.

The chain uses TRBV9 and TRBJ2-1; D unresolved. V lost 5 bases, J lost 6 bases, and 15 bases lay in between. Germline CDR1 reads SGDLS; CDR2 reads YYNGEE. The CDR3 sequence is 14 residues long. CDR3 DNA: TGTGCCAGCAGTCTCCTTTGGGCCACCAATGAGCAGTTCTTC. It is translated as CASSLLWATNEQFF. The full variable domain, with the rest looked up from reference TRBV9 and TRBJ2-1, is DSGVTQTPKHLITATGQRVTLRCSPRSGDLSVYWYQQSLDQGLQFLIQYYNGEERAKGNILERFSAQQFPDLHSELNLSSLELGDSALYFCASSLLWATNEQFFGPGTRLTVL.